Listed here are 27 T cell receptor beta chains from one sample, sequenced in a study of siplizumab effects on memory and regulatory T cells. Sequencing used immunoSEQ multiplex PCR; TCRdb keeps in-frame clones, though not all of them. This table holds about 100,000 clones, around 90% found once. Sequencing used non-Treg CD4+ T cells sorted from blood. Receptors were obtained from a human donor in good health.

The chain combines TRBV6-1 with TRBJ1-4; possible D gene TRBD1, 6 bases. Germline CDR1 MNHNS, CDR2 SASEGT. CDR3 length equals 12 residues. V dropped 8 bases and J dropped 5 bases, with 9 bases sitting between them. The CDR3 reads CASSDRNEKLFF. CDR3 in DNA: TGTGCCAGCTCCGACAGGAATGAAAAACTGTTTTTT.

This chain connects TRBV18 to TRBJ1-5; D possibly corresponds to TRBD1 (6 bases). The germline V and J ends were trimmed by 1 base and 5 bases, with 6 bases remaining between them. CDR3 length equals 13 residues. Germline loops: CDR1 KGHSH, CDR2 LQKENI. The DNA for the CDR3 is TGTGCCAGCTCACCACAGGGGGATCAGCCCCAGCATTTT. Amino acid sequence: CASSPQGDQPQHF.

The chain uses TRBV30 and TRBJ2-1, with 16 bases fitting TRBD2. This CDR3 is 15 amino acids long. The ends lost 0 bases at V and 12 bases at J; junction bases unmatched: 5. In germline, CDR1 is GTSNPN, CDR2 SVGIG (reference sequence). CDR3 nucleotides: TGTGCCTGGAGTGTCGGGACTAGCGGGGGGGTAGGGCAGTTCTTC. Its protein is CAWSVGTSGGVGQFF. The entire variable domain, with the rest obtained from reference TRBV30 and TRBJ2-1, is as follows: SQTIHQWPATLVQPVGSPLSLECTVEGTSNPNLYWYRQAAGRGLQLLFYSVGIGQISSEVPQNLSASRPQDRQFILSSKKLLLSDSGFYLCAWSVGTSGGVGQFFGPGTRLTVL.

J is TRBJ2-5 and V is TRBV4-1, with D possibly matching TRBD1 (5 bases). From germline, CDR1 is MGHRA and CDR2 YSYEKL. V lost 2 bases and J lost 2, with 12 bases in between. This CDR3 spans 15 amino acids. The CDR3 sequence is CASSQKPDTQETQYF. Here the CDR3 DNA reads TGCGCCAGCAGCCAAAAGCCGGACACACAAGAGACCCAGTACTTC.

CDR3 in amino acids: CASRTGSSYNEQFF. DNA for the CDR3: TGTGCCAGCAGGACTGGATCCTCCTACAATGAGCAGTTCTTC. The chain joins TRBV6-1 to TRBJ2-1, with unresolved D. Germline V gene data show CDR1 as MNHNS and CDR2 as SASEGT. CDR3 size: 14 residues. V was shortened by 6 bases and J by 0 bases, with 9 bases between the two germline ends.

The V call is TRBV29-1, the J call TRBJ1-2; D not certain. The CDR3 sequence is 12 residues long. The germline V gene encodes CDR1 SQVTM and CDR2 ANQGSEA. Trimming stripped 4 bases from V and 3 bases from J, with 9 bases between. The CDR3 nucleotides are TGCAGCGTTGGGGGAGGACACTATGGCTACACCTTC. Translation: CSVGGGHYGYTF.

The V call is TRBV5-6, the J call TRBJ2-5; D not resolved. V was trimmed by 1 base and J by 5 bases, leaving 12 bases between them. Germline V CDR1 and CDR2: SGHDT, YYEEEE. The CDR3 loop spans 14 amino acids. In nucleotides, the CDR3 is TGTGCCAGCAGCTTGCGCACGCTTCGGGAGACCCAGTACTTC. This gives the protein CASSLRTLRETQYF.

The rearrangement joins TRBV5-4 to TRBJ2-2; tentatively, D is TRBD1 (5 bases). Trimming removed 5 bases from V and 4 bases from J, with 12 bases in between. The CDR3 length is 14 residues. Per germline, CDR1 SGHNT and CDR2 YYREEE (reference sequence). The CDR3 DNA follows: TGTGCCAGCAGTTATGACAGAAGCACCGGGGAGCTGTTTTTT. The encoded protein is CASSYDRSTGELFF.

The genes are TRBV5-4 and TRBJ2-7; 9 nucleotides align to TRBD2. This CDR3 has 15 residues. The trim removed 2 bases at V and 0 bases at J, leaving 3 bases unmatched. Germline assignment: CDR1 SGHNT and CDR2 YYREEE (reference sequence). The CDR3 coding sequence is TGTGCCAGCAGCTTTGCGGGGGGGAGCTCCTACGAGCAGTACTTC. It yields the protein CASSFAGGSSYEQYF.

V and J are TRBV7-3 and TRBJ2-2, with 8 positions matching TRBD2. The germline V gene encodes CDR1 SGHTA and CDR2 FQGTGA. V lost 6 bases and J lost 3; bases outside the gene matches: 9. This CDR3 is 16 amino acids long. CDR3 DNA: TGTGCCAGCAGTCTTGTAGGGACTAGGGACACCGGGGAGCTGTTTTTT. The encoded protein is CASSLVGTRDTGELFF.

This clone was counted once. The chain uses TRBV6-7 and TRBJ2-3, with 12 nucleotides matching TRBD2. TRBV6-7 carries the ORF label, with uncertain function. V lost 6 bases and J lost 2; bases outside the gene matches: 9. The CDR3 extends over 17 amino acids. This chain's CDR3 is CASRNPGLAGPTDTQYF. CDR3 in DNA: TGTGCCAGCAGAAACCCGGGACTAGCGGGCCCCACAGATACGCAGTATTTT.

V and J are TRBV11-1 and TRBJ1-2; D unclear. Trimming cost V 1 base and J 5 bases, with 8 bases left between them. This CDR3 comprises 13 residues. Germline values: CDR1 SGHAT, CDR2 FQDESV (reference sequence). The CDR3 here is CASSLERHYGYTF. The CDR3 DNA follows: TGTGCCAGCAGCTTAGAACGACATTATGGCTACACCTTC.

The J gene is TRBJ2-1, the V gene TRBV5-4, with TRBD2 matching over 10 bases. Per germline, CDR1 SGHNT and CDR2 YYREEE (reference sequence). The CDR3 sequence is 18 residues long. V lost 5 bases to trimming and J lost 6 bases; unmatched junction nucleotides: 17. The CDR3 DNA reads TGTGCCAGCAGTTCCGGGACTAGCGCGAACCCGAGGGTCAATGAGCAGTTCTTC. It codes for CASSSGTSANPRVNEQFF.

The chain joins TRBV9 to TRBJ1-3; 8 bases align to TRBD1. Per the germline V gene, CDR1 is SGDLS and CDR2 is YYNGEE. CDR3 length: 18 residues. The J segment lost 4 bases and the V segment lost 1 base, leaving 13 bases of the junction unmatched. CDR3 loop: CASSVHPTQGAPGNTIYF. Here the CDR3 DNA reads TGTGCCAGCAGCGTACACCCTACTCAGGGGGCGCCGGGAAACACCATATATTTT. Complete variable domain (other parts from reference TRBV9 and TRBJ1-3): DSGVTQTPKHLITATGQRVTLRCSPRSGDLSVYWYQQSLDQGLQFLIQYYNGEERAKGNILERFSAQQFPDLHSELNLSSLELGDSALYFCASSVHPTQGAPGNTIYFGEGSWLTVV.

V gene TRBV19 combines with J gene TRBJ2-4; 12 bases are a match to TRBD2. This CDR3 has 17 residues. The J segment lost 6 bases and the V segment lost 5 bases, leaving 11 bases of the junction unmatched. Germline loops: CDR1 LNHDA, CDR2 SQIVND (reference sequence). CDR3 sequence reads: CASSPDSSGRAGNIQYF. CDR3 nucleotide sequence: TGTGCCAGTAGTCCCGACTCTAGCGGGAGGGCCGGAAACATTCAGTACTTC.

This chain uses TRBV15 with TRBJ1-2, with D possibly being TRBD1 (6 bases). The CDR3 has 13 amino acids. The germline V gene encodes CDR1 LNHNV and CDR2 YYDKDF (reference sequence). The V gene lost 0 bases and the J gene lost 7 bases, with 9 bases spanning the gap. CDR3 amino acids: CATSRERDTGYTF. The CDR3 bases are TGTGCCACCAGCAGAGAAAGGGACACTGGCTACACCTTC.

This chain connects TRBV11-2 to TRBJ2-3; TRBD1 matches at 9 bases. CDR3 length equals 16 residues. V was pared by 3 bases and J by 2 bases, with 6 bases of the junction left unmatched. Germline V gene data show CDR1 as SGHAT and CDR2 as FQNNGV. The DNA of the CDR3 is TGTGCCAGCAGCTTCCCGGGACAGGGATCCACAGATACGCAGTATTTT. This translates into CASSFPGQGSTDTQYF.

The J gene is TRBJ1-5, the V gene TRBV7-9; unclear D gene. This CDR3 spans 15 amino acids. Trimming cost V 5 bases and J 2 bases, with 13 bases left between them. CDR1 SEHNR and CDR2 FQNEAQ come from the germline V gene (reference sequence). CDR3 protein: CASSQERARNQPQHF. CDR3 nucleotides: TGTGCCAGCAGCCAAGAAAGGGCTCGCAATCAGCCCCAGCATTTT.

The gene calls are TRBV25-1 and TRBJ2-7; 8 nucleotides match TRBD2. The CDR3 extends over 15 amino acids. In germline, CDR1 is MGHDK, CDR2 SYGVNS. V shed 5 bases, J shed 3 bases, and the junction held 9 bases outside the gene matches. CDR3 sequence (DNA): TGTGCCAGCAGTCCCGGGGGGGGGTACCTCTACGAGCAGTACTTC. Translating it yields CASSPGGGYLYEQYF.

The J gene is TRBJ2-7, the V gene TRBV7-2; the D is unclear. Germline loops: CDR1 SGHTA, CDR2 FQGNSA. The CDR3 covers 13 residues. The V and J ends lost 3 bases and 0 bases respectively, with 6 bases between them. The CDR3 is CASSLTDSYEQYF. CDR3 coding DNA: TGTGCCAGCAGCTTGACCGACTCCTACGAGCAGTACTTC.

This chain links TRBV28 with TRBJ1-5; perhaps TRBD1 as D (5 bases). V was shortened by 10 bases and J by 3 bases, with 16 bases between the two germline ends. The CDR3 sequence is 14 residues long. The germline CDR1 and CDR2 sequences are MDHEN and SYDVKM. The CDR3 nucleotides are TGTGCCACCTTTCAGGGACCGACCAATCAGCCCCAGCATTTT. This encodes CATFQGPTNQPQHF.

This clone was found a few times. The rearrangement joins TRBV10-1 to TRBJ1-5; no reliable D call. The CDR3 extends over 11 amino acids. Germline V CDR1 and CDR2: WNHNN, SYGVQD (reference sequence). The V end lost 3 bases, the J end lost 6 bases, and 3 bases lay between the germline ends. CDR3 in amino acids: CASSDSQPQHF. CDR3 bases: TGCGCCAGCAGTGATAGTCAGCCCCAGCATTTT.

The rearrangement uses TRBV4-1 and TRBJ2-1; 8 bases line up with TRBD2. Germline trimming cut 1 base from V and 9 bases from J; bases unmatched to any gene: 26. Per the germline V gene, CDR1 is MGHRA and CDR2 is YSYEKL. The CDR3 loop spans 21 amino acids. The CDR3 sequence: CASSQGRLARRRAVDVREQFF. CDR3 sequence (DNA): TGCGCCAGCAGCCAAGGCCGACTAGCGCGCCGTAGGGCCGTCGACGTTCGTGAGCAGTTCTTC.

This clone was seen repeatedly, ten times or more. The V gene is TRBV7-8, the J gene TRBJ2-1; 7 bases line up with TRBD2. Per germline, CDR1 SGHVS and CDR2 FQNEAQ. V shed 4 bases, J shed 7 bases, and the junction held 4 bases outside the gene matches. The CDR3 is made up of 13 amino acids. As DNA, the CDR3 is TGTGCCAGCAGCTCGCTAGCGGATAATGAGCAGTTCTTC. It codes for CASSSLADNEQFF.

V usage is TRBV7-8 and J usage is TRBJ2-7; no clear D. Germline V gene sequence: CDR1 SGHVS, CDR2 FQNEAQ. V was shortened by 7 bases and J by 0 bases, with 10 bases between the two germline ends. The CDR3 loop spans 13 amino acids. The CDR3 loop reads CASNYWDSYEQYF. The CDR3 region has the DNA TGTGCCAGCAACTACTGGGACTCCTACGAGCAGTACTTC.

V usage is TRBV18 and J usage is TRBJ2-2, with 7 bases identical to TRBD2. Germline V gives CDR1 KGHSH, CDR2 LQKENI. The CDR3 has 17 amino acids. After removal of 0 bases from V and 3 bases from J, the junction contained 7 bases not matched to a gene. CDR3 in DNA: TGTGCCAGCTCACCACCCGGTCCTAGCGGATACACCGGGGAGCTGTTTTTT. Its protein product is CASSPPGPSGYTGELFF.

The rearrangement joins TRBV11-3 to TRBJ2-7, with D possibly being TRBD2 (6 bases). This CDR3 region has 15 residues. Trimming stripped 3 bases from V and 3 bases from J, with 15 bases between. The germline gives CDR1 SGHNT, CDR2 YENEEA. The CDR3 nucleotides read TGTGCCAGCAGCTTGGGAGGTGGGGCCATCTACGAGCAGTACTTC. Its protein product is CASSLGGGAIYEQYF.